Shown below are 7 T cell receptor beta chains from a single sample sequenced in a study of blood T cell repertoires in COVID-19. Libraries were prepared by immunoSEQ multiplex PCR; TCRdb keeps only in-frame clonotypes and omits some of them. The data hold 130,000 or so clones, with around 86% observed a single time. Sequencing input: peripheral blood. The receptors come from a woman between 50 and 59 years old who had recovered from COVID-19.

This chain links TRBV7-2 with TRBJ2-2; the D is unclear. There are 15 residues in the CDR3. Trimming pared 2 bases from V and 2 bases from J, leaving 9 bases between. The germline V gene encodes CDR1 SGHTA and CDR2 FQGNSA. The CDR3 reads CASSLTVINTGELFF. CDR3 coding DNA: TGTGCCAGCAGCTTAACAGTTATCAACACCGGGGAGCTGTTTTTT.

The chain is built from TRBV18 and TRBJ2-1; 10 bases agree with TRBD1. The V segment lost 1 base and the J segment 4 bases; nucleotides outside the gene matches: 7. Looked up from germline, CDR1 is KGHSH and CDR2 is LQKENI. This CDR3 is built from 17 residues. The CDR3 DNA is TGTGCCAGCTCACCACGCCCACGGGACAGGGGATACAATGAGCAGTTCTTC. As protein: CASSPRPRDRGYNEQFF.

The rearrangement links TRBV5-1 to TRBJ2-2; 7 positions agree with TRBD2. This CDR3 spans 14 amino acids. Germline loops: CDR1 SGHRS, CDR2 YFSETQ. Trimming cost V 4 bases and J 4 bases; bases outside gene matches: 4. The CDR3 loop is CASSPGRATGELFF. CDR3 coding DNA: TGCGCCAGCAGCCCAGGGAGGGCCACCGGGGAGCTGTTTTTT.

This clone was counted once. The chain employs TRBV19 and TRBJ1-2; 9 nucleotides line up with TRBD1. The germline CDR1 and CDR2 sequences are LNHDA and SQIVND (reference sequence). The CDR3 length is 15 residues. The ends lost 5 bases at V and 4 bases at J; junction bases unmatched: 8. CDR3 loop: CASSSPGQGRYGYTF. In nucleotides, the CDR3 is TGTGCCAGTAGTTCTCCGGGACAGGGCCGCTATGGCTACACCTTC.

V and J are TRBV7-2 and TRBJ1-2; no clear D gene. V was shortened by 3 bases and J by 4 bases, with 12 bases between the two germline ends. The germline CDR1 and CDR2 sequences are SGHTA and FQGNSA. The CDR3 spans 14 residues. The CDR3 region has the DNA TGTGCCAGCAGCTTGACGAACAGCATCTATGGCTACACCTTC. This gives the protein CASSLTNSIYGYTF.

The chain carries TRBV7-9 and TRBJ1-2; D call uncertain. Trimming stripped 3 bases from V and 3 bases from J, with 11 bases between. CDR1 and CDR2 (germline): SEHNR, FQNEAQ (reference sequence). The CDR3 contains 14 residues. This chain's CDR3 is CASSFADSYYGYTF. CDR3 coding DNA: TGTGCCAGCAGCTTCGCGGACTCATACTATGGCTACACCTTC.

This clone occurred a few times. This chain uses TRBV4-1 with TRBJ1-2; D ambiguous. The CDR3 consists of 15 residues. The V gene lost 1 base and the J gene lost 5 bases, with 14 bases spanning the gap. Germline lookup yields CDR1 MGHRA and CDR2 YSYEKL. The CDR3 nucleotides are TGCGCCAGCAGCCAAGGACCACGCAGGAATTATGGCTACACCTTC. It codes for CASSQGPRRNYGYTF.